The 27 T cell receptor beta chains below come from one sample, sequenced in a study of blood T cells in healthy people across ages. Combining a sample-barcoded 5' primer with a J-beta primer mix, a second PCR ran for roughly 6 to 12 cycles. Via MiXCR, TCRdb re-called the 5' RACE reads, giving one row per CDR3 protein. This table holds about 1,400,000 distinct CDR3 sequences, around 42% found once. Sequenced sample: blood. These receptors all come from a woman between 18 and 29 years old in good health.

This clonotype was observed a handful of times. J is TRBJ2-1 and V is TRBV5-1; 8 positions match TRBD1. CDR1 is SGHRS, CDR2 YFSETQ, per germline. J lost 1 base, V lost 4 bases, and 4 bases had no gene match. This CDR3 contains 15 residues. The CDR3 loop reads CASSRQGTSYNEQFF. The CDR3 DNA reads TGCGCCAGCAGCCGACAGGGGACGTCCTACAATGAGCAGTTCTTC.

The chain is built from TRBV18 and TRBJ2-7; possibly TRBD2 for D (5 bases). V shed 4 bases and J shed 6 bases, with 13 bases lying between them. The length of the CDR3 is 13 residues. From germline, CDR1 is KGHSH and CDR2 LQKENI. The CDR3 region has the DNA TGTGCCAGCTCACGGAACGGAGCGGCCGAGCAGTACTTC. Translating it yields CASSRNGAAEQYF.

Only a few counts were recorded for this clonotype. The chain uses TRBV6-6 and TRBJ2-1; D is undetermined. Trimming took 7 bases from V and 9 from J, leaving 22 bases between them. This CDR3 comprises 15 residues. The germline CDR1 and CDR2 sequences are MNHNY and SVGAGI (reference sequence). As DNA, the CDR3 is TGTGCCAGCATCTTCCCTGGCCTGAATCGCAGTGAGCAGTTCTTC. Its translation is CASIFPGLNRSEQFF.

The V gene is TRBV10-3, the J gene TRBJ1-1, with D unresolved. The CDR3 runs to 15 residues. The germline V and J ends were trimmed by 3 bases and 4 bases, with 15 bases remaining between them. Germline V gene data show CDR1 as ENHRY and CDR2 as SYGVKD. CDR3 region: CAISEIQLSSTEAFF. In nucleotides, the CDR3 is TGTGCCATCAGTGAAATCCAATTGAGTAGCACTGAAGCTTTCTTT.

The chain employs TRBV15 and TRBJ2-5; TRBD2 aligns across 10 bases. CDR1 LNHNV and CDR2 YYDKDF come from the germline V gene (reference sequence). V lost 8 bases, J lost 4 bases, and 7 bases stayed unmatched. The CDR3 runs 14 residues. This CDR3 is CATGAGGTLETQYF. CDR3 sequence (DNA): TGTGCCACCGGAGCGGGGGGGACTTTAGAGACCCAGTACTTC.

The chain combines TRBV28 with TRBJ2-1, with D possibly called TRBD1 or TRBD2 (5 bases each). V gave up 7 bases and J gave up 2 bases, with 21 bases separating them. Germline lookup yields CDR1 MDHEN and CDR2 SYDVKM. The CDR3 spans 17 residues. Written as DNA, the CDR3 is TGTGCCAGCACTCCCGTGGGGGTGGCAGGGACCTACAATGAGCAGTTCTTC. It is translated as CASTPVGVAGTYNEQFF.

This clonotype was counted only a few times. This chain uses TRBV4-2 with TRBJ2-7; 8 bases agree with TRBD2. The V gene's germline CDR1 is LGHNA and CDR2 YNFKEQ. The V and J ends lost 1 base and 0 bases, in that order; junction bases with no gene match: 5. CDR3 size: 16 residues. The CDR3 sequence is CASSQGGGGSSYEQYF. CDR3 DNA: TGTGCCAGCAGCCAAGGAGGCGGGGGGAGCTCCTACGAGCAGTACTTC.

The V and J genes are TRBV28 and TRBJ1-4, with 9 bases identical to TRBD1. Germline CDR1 MDHEN, CDR2 SYDVKM. The CDR3 is made up of 16 amino acids. V lost 5 bases and J lost 8; bases outside the gene matches: 12. The CDR3 DNA is TGTGCCAGCAGTATACCTTCCGGGACAGGGAACGAAAAACTGTTTTTT. It codes for CASSIPSGTGNEKLFF.

About this clonotype: A much larger clonotype is one base distant, so this may be a read error. V usage is TRBV7-3 and J usage is TRBJ2-3, with 9 nucleotides matching TRBD1. After removal of 5 bases from V and 2 bases from J, the junction contained 5 bases not matched to a gene. This CDR3 spans 15 amino acids. Germline-derived CDR1 and CDR2 are SGHTA and FQGTGA. The DNA for the CDR3 is TGTGCCAGCAGCACCGGGACAGGGACCACAGATACGCAGTATTTT. It specifies CASSTGTGTTDTQYF.

The DNA of the CDR3 is TGTGCCAGCACCTTATCGGGGGGCGCCGGCCACGAGCAGTACTTC. Residues: CASTLSGGAGHEQYF. The rearrangement uses TRBV6-5 and TRBJ2-7; D is perhaps TRBD2 (7 bases). The CDR3 totals 15 residues. Germline CDR1 reads MNHEY; CDR2 reads SVGAGI. Trimming stripped 7 bases from V and 5 bases from J, with 21 bases between.

The chain is built from TRBV7-2 and TRBJ1-4; D may be TRBD1 (5 bases). The germline gives CDR1 SGHTA, CDR2 FQGNSA. V lost 6 bases and J 0 bases, leaving 11 bases between the germline ends. This CDR3 contains 15 residues. The DNA for the CDR3 is TGTGCCAGCAGACGGGACGGAGCAACTAATGAAAAACTGTTTTTT. Its translation: CASRRDGATNEKLFF.

Turning to this clonotype: A junction boundary mismatches the germline segment, possibly from a read error. The chain is built from TRBV11-2 and TRBJ2-5, with D possibly matching TRBD2 (5 bases). Germline V gene sequence: CDR1 SGHAT, CDR2 FQNNGV. CDR3 length equals 16 residues. CDR3 sequence reads: CASSLEAVLQWGEQYF. CDR3 nucleotides: TGTGCTAGCAGCTTAGAAGCGGTCCTACAATGGGGTGAGCAGTACTTC.

This clonotype was picked up a small number of times. This chain connects TRBV20-1 to TRBJ2-7; tentatively, D is TRBD2 (5 bases). Between the trimmed V and J ends, which lost 4 bases and 6 bases, there was a span of 10 bases. Germline values: CDR1 DFQATT, CDR2 SNEGSKA (reference sequence). The CDR3 runs 11 residues. The CDR3 protein is CSATDSPEQYF. The CDR3 DNA sequence: TGCAGTGCTACGGACTCGCCCGAGCAGTACTTC.

The V and J genes are TRBV10-3 and TRBJ2-1; weak D call: TRBD2 (5 bases). The CDR3 is 15 residues long. Trimming shortened V by 2 bases and J by 3 bases, and 11 bases separated the two germline ends. Germline values: CDR1 ENHRY, CDR2 SYGVKD. CDR3 in DNA: TGTGCCATCAGTGAGAAGCGAGAGGGCTACAATGAGCAGTTCTTC. The encoded protein is CAISEKREGYNEQFF.

The chain couples TRBV7-9 to TRBJ1-4; D not resolved. Germline V gene sequence: CDR1 SEHNR, CDR2 FQNEAQ (reference sequence). Between the trimmed V and J ends, which lost 4 bases and 6 bases, there was a span of 12 bases. The CDR3 contains 14 residues. The CDR3 loop reads CASSYVREDEKLFF. Written as DNA, the CDR3 is TGTGCCAGCAGCTACGTAAGGGAGGATGAAAAACTGTTTTTT.

This chain links TRBV3-1 with TRBJ2-1, with 10 bases matching TRBD2. The CDR3 totals 15 residues. V was pared by 0 bases and J by 10 bases, with 6 bases of the junction left unmatched. The germline CDR1 and CDR2 sequences are LGHDT and YNNKEL (reference sequence). CDR3 amino acids: CASSQEVAGGWEQFF. CDR3 in DNA: TGTGCCAGCAGCCAAGAAGTAGCGGGGGGATGGGAGCAGTTCTTC.

The rearrangement uses TRBV7-2 and TRBJ2-3, with TRBD2 matching over 8 bases. This CDR3 region has 16 residues. The V segment lost 5 bases and the J segment 5 bases; nucleotides outside the gene matches: 12. Germline V gene sequence: CDR1 SGHTA, CDR2 FQGNSA. For the CDR3, the DNA is TGTGCCAGCAGCGTGAATAGCGGGGCAGGCGGAGATACGCAGTATTTT. This codes for CASSVNSGAGGDTQYF. The full variable domain, rest sourced from reference TRBV7-2 and TRBJ2-3, is GAGVSQSPSNKVTEKGKDVELRCDPISGHTALYWYRQSLGQGLEFLIYFQGNSAPDKSGLPSDRFSAERTGGSVSTLTIQRTQQEDSAVYLCASSVNSGAGGDTQYFGPGTRLTVL.

Concerning this clonotype: This may come from a read error, since a much larger clone is one base off. CDR3 in amino acids: CASSTPNNEQFF. The CDR3 nucleotides read TGTGCCAGCAGCACCCCTAACAATGAGCAGTTCTTC. The V and J genes are TRBV7-2 and TRBJ2-1; D gene unclear. From germline, CDR1 is SGHTA and CDR2 FQGNSA. Trimming left V 5 bases short and J 5 bases short, with 7 bases between. The CDR3 runs 12 residues.

In its sample, this clonotype was seen a few times. This chain's CDR3 is CASSYTGYGYTF. The CDR3 DNA follows: TGTGCCAGCAGTTACACTGGTTATGGCTACACCTTC. J is TRBJ1-2 and V is TRBV6-5; D not certain. The CDR3 is 12 residues long. The V end lost 2 bases, the J end lost 5 bases, and 6 bases lay between the germline ends. Germline V gene lookup returns CDR1 MNHEY and CDR2 SVGAGI.

The sample holds many counts of this clonotype. The V gene is TRBV5-1, the J gene TRBJ2-1; unclear D gene. Between the trimmed V and J ends, which lost 0 bases and 3 bases, there was a span of 10 bases. The germline gives CDR1 SGHRS, CDR2 YFSETQ. CDR3 size: 15 residues. The CDR3: CASSLEPNLYNEQFF. CDR3 coding DNA: TGCGCCAGCAGCTTGGAGCCGAACCTCTACAATGAGCAGTTCTTC.

This clonotype was seen a few times. CDR3 bases: TGTGCCAGCAGCTTAATGCGGACAGGCGGAAACTATGGCTACACCTTC. Amino acid sequence: CASSLMRTGGNYGYTF. This sequence joins TRBV7-2 and TRBJ1-2, with 7 bases fitting TRBD1. V was clipped by 2 bases and J by 2 bases; unmatched bases: 8. Germline V lookup: CDR1 SGHTA, CDR2 FQGNSA. This CDR3 contains 16 residues.

This clonotype was seen more than once but under ten times. The chain uses TRBV27 and TRBJ2-1; weak D call: TRBD2 (5 bases). V was trimmed by 1 base and J by 8 bases, leaving 9 bases between them. The CDR3 loop spans 13 amino acids. Germline CDR1 is MNHEY and CDR2 is SMNVEV (reference sequence). This CDR3 is CASSLYGEDEQFF. As DNA, the CDR3 is TGTGCCAGCAGTTTATACGGGGAAGATGAGCAGTTCTTC.

The chain combines TRBV5-4 with TRBJ2-3; 12 nucleotides align to TRBD2. Germline V gives CDR1 SGHNT, CDR2 YYREEE (reference sequence). This CDR3 has 20 residues. With V trimmed by 3 bases and J by 2 bases, 16 bases remained unmatched. The DNA of the CDR3 is TGTGCCAGCAGCTCCGACATTCTAGCGGGGGGGCCTCTTGTCACAGATACGCAGTATTTT. It is translated as CASSSDILAGGPLVTDTQYF.

V is TRBV19 and J is TRBJ2-1; 10 bases fit TRBD1. Germline V CDR1 and CDR2: LNHDA, SQIVND (reference sequence). The CDR3 spans 13 residues. J was trimmed by 12 bases and V by 5 bases; bases with no gene match: 7. CDR3 DNA sequence: TGTGCCAGTAGTGGACAGGGGGTCTTTGTGCAGTTCTTC. Amino acids: CASSGQGVFVQFF.

V gene TRBV7-9 combines with J gene TRBJ2-4; D is uncertain. Germline V lookup: CDR1 SEHNR, CDR2 FQNEAQ (reference sequence). The V and J ends lost 2 bases and 0 bases respectively, with 17 bases between them. The CDR3 sequence is 18 residues long. The CDR3 protein is CASSLTPGVLLAKNIQYF. CDR3 DNA sequence: TGTGCCAGCAGCTTAACCCCGGGCGTTCTTTTAGCCAAAAACATTCAGTACTTC.

This clonotype was seen more than once but under ten times. CDR3 sequence reads: CASSHGRAETPNTEAFF. CDR3 coding DNA: TGTGCCAGCAGCCACGGGCGGGCAGAGACTCCCAACACTGAAGCTTTCTTT. The chain combines TRBV3-1 with TRBJ1-1, with D unresolved. V was trimmed by 3 bases and J by 2 bases, leaving 19 bases between them. Germline V lookup: CDR1 LGHDT, CDR2 YNNKEL (reference sequence). The CDR3 is 17 residues long.

V is TRBV7-3 and J is TRBJ1-2; D remains unclear. With 5 bases removed from V and 1 base from J, the gap between germline ends came to 14 bases. In germline, CDR1 is SGHTA, CDR2 FQGTGA. The CDR3 is 15 amino acids. The CDR3 sequence is CASSPLRGLNYGYTF. DNA of the CDR3: TGTGCCAGCAGCCCTTTACGGGGTCTTAACTATGGCTACACCTTC.